This passage covers 5 T cell receptor beta chains from one sample sequenced in a study of blood T cells in healthy people across ages. The second PCR ran roughly 7 to 12 cycles with a sample-barcoded 5' primer and J-beta primers. Using its own MiXCR run on the 5' RACE reads, TCRdb lists one record per CDR3 protein. Of about 510,000 distinct CDR3 sequences in the sample, about 27% are singletons; the top ten hold 3% to 4%. These sequences were also reported in another study, on T cells of mothers and their children.

Sequenced material: blood. The receptors come from a boy between 2 and 15 years old in good health.

The chain uses TRBV10-3 and TRBJ1-2; no reliable D call. CDR3 size: 12 residues. Germline V lookup: CDR1 ENHRY, CDR2 SYGVKD. V gave up 6 bases and J gave up 4 bases, with 9 bases separating them. The CDR3 DNA reads TGTGCCATCAGAAGGCAGGTCTATGGCTACACCTTC. This translates into CAIRRQVYGYTF.

This chain joins TRBV29-1 and TRBJ1-1; TRBD1 matches 7 bases. Trimming at V came to 6 bases and at J to 7 bases, leaving 8 bases not matched to a gene. Germline CDR1 and CDR2: SQVTM and ANQGSEA. The CDR3 length is 12 residues. In DNA, the CDR3 is TGCAGCGTCGGTACAGGGGTTATTGAAGCTTTCTTT. Amino acid sequence: CSVGTGVIEAFF.

V is TRBV2 and J is TRBJ2-7; 8 nucleotides agree with TRBD1. CDR1 is SNHLY and CDR2 is FYNNEI in the germline V gene. This CDR3 spans 13 amino acids. Germline trimming cut 9 bases from V and 2 bases from J; bases unmatched to any gene: 6. The CDR3 spells CARGQGGPYEQYF. DNA for the CDR3: TGTGCCAGAGGACAGGGAGGACCCTACGAGCAGTACTTC. The entire variable domain, with the rest obtained from reference TRBV2 and TRBJ2-7, is as follows: EPEVTQTPSHQVTQMGQEVILRCVPISNHLYFYWYRQILGQKVEFLVSFYNNEISEKSEIFDDQFSVERPDGSNFTLKIRSTKLEDSAMYFCARGQGGPYEQYFGPGTRLTVT.

This clonotype came up a few times. V usage is TRBV12-3 or TRBV12-4 and J usage is TRBJ2-6; no clear D. V dropped 6 bases and J dropped 0 bases, with 6 bases sitting between them. The CDR3 loop spans 14 amino acids. CDR3 in amino acids: CASRTSSGANVLTF. The CDR3 DNA follows: TGTGCCAGCAGGACAAGCTCTGGGGCCAACGTCCTGACTTTC.

V is TRBV10-3 and J is TRBJ2-7; D is unclear. The length of the CDR3 is 11 residues. Germline CDR1 ENHRY, CDR2 SYGVKD. Trimming pared 7 bases from V and 4 bases from J, leaving 8 bases between. CDR3: CAIKVGYEQYF. Written as DNA, the CDR3 is TGTGCCATCAAAGTGGGATACGAGCAGTACTTC.